This record looks at one T cell receptor beta chain sequence and its context. Its specificity is unknown. The CD4+ fraction was divided into a CD45RA+ naive subset and a CD45RA-negative memory subset. This record belongs to a study of shared clonotypes between healthy human individuals. Study overall: Aged between 18 and 49, the donors were two women and three men. A donor's plate count was three for CD4 naive and three for CD4 memory; CD8 naive had two and CD8 memory one. Whole-study findings and limits: Rarefaction revealed incomplete sorted-subset sequencing despite large depth.

Produced via immunoSEQ multiplex PCR; TCRdb's table is partial and in-frame only. The sample yields about 1 million clones, about 76% seen once. Per germline, CDR1 ENHRY and CDR2 SYGVKD. The CDR3 length is 12 residues. Trimming removed 11 bases at V and 1 base at J, with 11 bases between. What was sequenced was memory CD4+ T cells sorted from blood. The subset is: CD45RA-negative fraction. The clonotype was recovered from a man between 18 and 35 years old in good health. This chain joins TRBV10-3 and TRBJ1-1; D is unresolved. CDR3 DNA: TGTGCCGCCTCAACGTGGAACACTGAAGCTTTCTTT. Amino acid sequence: CAASTWNTEAFF.